This passage covers 20 T cell receptor beta chains from one sample sequenced in a study of blood T cells in healthy people across ages (dated by TCRdb to between 2014 and 2017). Library construction relied on 5' RACE. The sequencer was an Illumina HiSeq 2500. A second PCR of roughly 7 to 11 cycles was performed with a sample-barcoded 5' primer and a J-beta primer mix. In TCRdb, the public reads were trimmed at Q25 with fastp and aligned with MiXCR, with productive beta chains retained. When rows share a CDR3 protein, they turn into one entry using the most common DNA and genes. This sample lists over a million distinct CDR3 sequences; 45% were detected once. The ten largest clonotypes hold under 20% of the sample. The sample comprised blood. The source of these receptors is a woman in her fifties or sixties in good health.

This clonotype was observed once. V is TRBV12-5 and J is TRBJ2-3; 11 bases line up with TRBD2. The CDR3 loop spans 18 amino acids. The V gene's germline CDR1 is LGHNT and CDR2 FRNRAP. The trim removed 0 bases at V and 0 bases at J, leaving 5 bases unmatched. The CDR3 DNA is TGTGCTAGTGGTTTGGTATCGACTAGCGGGACTAGCACAGATACGCAGTATTTT. It translates to CASGLVSTSGTSTDTQYF. Based on the CDR3 plus reference TRBV12-5 and TRBJ2-3, the full variable domain is DARVTQTPRHKVTEMGQEVTMRCQPILGHNTVFWYRQTMMQGLELLAYFRNRAPLDDSGMPKDRFSAEMPDATLATLKIQPSEPRDSAVYFCASGLVSTSGTSTDTQYFGPGTRLTVL.

The V call is TRBV2, the J call TRBJ2-4, with 8 bases aligning to TRBD1. The J call is in doubt because the DNA end fits TRBJ2-5 better. Germline CDR1 and CDR2: SNHLY and FYNNEI. CDR3 size: 15 residues. The CDR3 DNA is TGTGCCAGCAGTGAAGGGACAGGGCGGAGAAAGACCCAGTACTTC. Translating gives CASSEGTGRRKTQYF.

This clonotype was seen a few times. The rearrangement links TRBV6-1 to TRBJ2-3; D unclear. V was cut by 8 bases and J by 7 bases, with 10 bases left in between. This CDR3 is built from 11 residues. Looked up from germline, CDR1 is MNHNS and CDR2 is SASEGT. CDR3 nucleotides: TGTGCCAGCGTGTGGGGAAATACGCAGTATTTT. This sequence encodes CASVWGNTQYF.

This chain uses TRBV6-2 or TRBV6-3 with TRBJ2-4; D may be TRBD1 (7 bases). The DNA end is a closer match to TRBJ2-7, so the J assignment may be wrong. The V gene's germline CDR1 is MNHEY and CDR2 SVGEGT. The CDR3 runs 15 residues. CDR3 in amino acids: CASSYDSRGAHEQYF. In DNA, the CDR3 is TGTGCCAGCAGTTACGATAGCAGGGGGGCCCACGAGCAGTACTTC.

This clonotype was seen once. This chain uses TRBV7-2 with TRBJ2-1; unclear D gene. This CDR3 comprises 15 residues. V was cut by 5 bases and J by 0 bases, with 11 bases left in between. Germline lookup yields CDR1 SGHTA and CDR2 FQGNSA. In DNA, the CDR3 is TGTGCCAGCAGCGGCTTTCCGAGCTCCTACAATGAGCAGTTCTTC. Encoded protein: CASSGFPSSYNEQFF.

J is TRBJ2-7 and V is TRBV10-3, with D tentatively TRBD2 (5 bases). The V gene lost 6 bases and the J gene lost 3 bases, with 15 bases spanning the gap. The CDR3 is made up of 14 amino acids. Germline assignment: CDR1 ENHRY and CDR2 SYGVKD. CDR3 loop: CAIRDRGENYEQYF. The CDR3 bases are TGTGCCATCAGGGACCGGGGAGAAAACTACGAGCAGTACTTC.

The V gene is TRBV20-1, the J gene TRBJ2-1; D ambiguous. Germline lookup yields CDR1 DFQATT and CDR2 SNEGSKA (reference sequence). The CDR3 length is 11 residues. The V end was cut by 4 bases, the J end by 5 bases, with 6 bases between. CDR3 in amino acids: CSANRNNEQFF. The CDR3 nucleotides read TGCAGTGCTAATAGAAACAATGAGCAGTTCTTC.

This clonotype came up many times. The chain employs TRBV6-5 and TRBJ2-1; possible D gene TRBD1, 5 bases. CDR1 MNHEY and CDR2 SVGAGI come from the germline V gene. CDR3 length equals 14 residues. V lost 2 bases and J 6 bases, leaving 11 bases between the germline ends. The DNA of the CDR3 is TGTGCCAGCAGTTACGCCCCAGGGCGCAATGAGCAGTTCTTC. Translation: CASSYAPGRNEQFF.

V is TRBV6-2 or TRBV6-3 and J is TRBJ2-5, with 12 nucleotides matching TRBD2. The V gene end was trimmed by 7 bases and the J gene end by 5 bases; junction bases not matched to a gene: 5. Germline V gene sequence: CDR1 MNHEY, CDR2 SVGEGT. The CDR3 loop spans 14 amino acids. The DNA of the CDR3 is TGTGCCAGCAAACTAGCGGGAGGATGGGAGACCCAGTACTTC. This sequence encodes CASKLAGGWETQYF.

V is TRBV3-1 and J is TRBJ2-7, with TRBD1 matching 9 bases. The CDR3 is 14 amino acids. Germline-derived CDR1 and CDR2 are LGHDT and YNNKEL (reference sequence). V dropped 7 bases and J dropped 2; count of bases not matched to a gene: 6. The CDR3 spells CASTKQGATYEQYF. The CDR3 bases are TGTGCCAGCACCAAACAGGGGGCCACCTACGAGCAGTACTTC.

The chain recombines TRBV5-1 with TRBJ2-6; D possibly matches TRBD1 or TRBD2 (5 bases each). This CDR3 contains 17 residues. Germline V gene sequence: CDR1 SGHRS, CDR2 YFSETQ. The V end lost 3 bases, the J end lost 1 base, and 14 bases lay between the germline ends. CDR3 DNA sequence: TGCGCCAGCAGCTCAGGGACGTTCCAATCTGGGGCCAACGTCCTGACTTTC. It encodes CASSSGTFQSGANVLTF.

The chain is built from TRBV7-9 and TRBJ1-6; 10 nucleotides align to TRBD1. V lost 6 bases to trimming and J lost 14 bases; unmatched junction nucleotides: 13. CDR1 is SEHNR, CDR2 FQNEAQ, per germline (reference sequence). The CDR3 runs to 15 residues. The CDR3 DNA reads TGTGCCAGCAGTCCGACAGGGGGCCCTCCTTCGGCCCTCCACTTT. It is translated as CASSPTGGPPSALHF.

The chain has TRBV5-1 and TRBJ2-1, with D unresolved. The germline gives CDR1 SGHRS, CDR2 YFSETQ. Between the trimmed V and J ends, which lost 7 bases and 9 bases, there was a span of 11 bases. The CDR3 contains 11 residues. CDR3 sequence: CASSLKSEQFF. CDR3 nucleotide sequence: TGCGCCAGCTCCCTTAAGAGTGAGCAGTTCTTC.

This clonotype was counted a few times. The V call is TRBV20-1, the J call TRBJ2-7; TRBD1 is a possible D gene (5 bases). The CDR3 runs to 14 residues. In germline, CDR1 is DFQATT, CDR2 SNEGSKA (reference sequence). Trimming took 3 bases from V and 3 from J, leaving 15 bases between them. CDR3 protein: CSASSGRRVYEQYF. The CDR3 nucleotides read TGCAGTGCTAGCTCAGGGCGTAGGGTCTACGAGCAGTACTTC.

The chain links TRBV10-3 to TRBJ2-5; no clear D. Germline V gives CDR1 ENHRY, CDR2 SYGVKD. The CDR3 spans 13 residues. Trimming shortened V by 3 bases and J by 7 bases, and 12 bases separated the two germline ends. The CDR3 reads CAISDRLLGTQYF. The CDR3 region has the DNA TGTGCCATCAGTGATCGGCTTCTCGGGACCCAGTACTTC.

The V and J genes are TRBV4-1 and TRBJ2-5; 7 bases are shared with TRBD1. The CDR3 covers 16 residues. Germline assignment: CDR1 MGHRA and CDR2 YSYEKL. The J segment lost 2 bases and the V segment lost 4 bases, leaving 10 bases of the junction unmatched. CDR3 DNA sequence: TGCGCCAGCAGCCGTGGACAGGCAGCTTTACAAGAGACCCAGTACTTC. Amino acids: CASSRGQAALQETQYF.

The rearrangement uses TRBV10-2 and TRBJ2-1; no firm D call. There are 14 residues in the CDR3. Per germline, CDR1 WSHSY and CDR2 SAAADI. Between the trimmed V and J ends, which lost 3 bases and 9 bases, there was a span of 15 bases. CDR3 sequence: CASSEAPSVGEQFF. DNA for the CDR3: TGCGCCAGCAGTGAAGCCCCCTCGGTGGGTGAGCAGTTCTTC.

This clonotype came up many times. The chain recombines TRBV9 with TRBJ2-5; 11 bases align to TRBD1. The J segment lost 5 bases and the V segment lost 3 bases, leaving 0 bases of the junction unmatched. The germline V gene has CDR1 SGDLS and CDR2 YYNGEE. The CDR3 sequence is 13 residues long. The CDR3 region has the DNA TGTGCCAGCAGCGGGACAGGGGGCGAGACCCAGTACTTC. This translates into CASSGTGGETQYF.

This clonotype was picked up a small number of times. This chain uses TRBV5-1 with TRBJ2-7, with a possible D match to TRBD2 (6 bases). CDR1 and CDR2 from the germline V gene are SGHRS and YFSETQ. V shed 5 bases and J shed 0 bases, with 15 bases lying between them. This CDR3 region has 15 residues. CDR3 region: CASSLLGGDSYEQYF. The DNA for the CDR3 is TGCGCCAGCAGTTTACTGGGGGGTGACTCCTACGAGCAGTACTTC.

This clonotype was observed a handful of times. This sequence joins TRBV29-1 and TRBJ2-3; 7 positions agree with TRBD2. The CDR3 length is 18 residues. Germline CDR1 is SQVTM and CDR2 is ANQGSEA. CDR3 residues: CSAPLFLAGDEYPDTQYF. The CDR3 nucleotides are TGCAGTGCACCCCTTTTCTTGGCGGGAGATGAGTACCCAGATACGCAGTATTTT.